These 10 T cell receptor beta chains originate from one sample sequenced in a study of blood T cell repertoires in COVID-19. Sequenced by immunoSEQ multiplex PCR; TCRdb stores in-frame clones only, minus some. Of some 30,000 clones in the sample, approximately 86% are singletons; the top ten hold around 12%. The specimen was peripheral blood. These receptors came from a human donor in a cohort sampled during active COVID-19. The donor label of this sample is uncertain.

A remark on this clone: Its ends do not fully match the called genes, so a read error is possible. The rearrangement joins TRBV19 to TRBJ1-5; D perhaps matches TRBD1 (5 bases). Germline CDR1 reads LNHDA; CDR2 reads SQIVND (reference sequence). There are 15 residues in the CDR3. This CDR3 is CASSIGQGPNEPQHF. The CDR3, as DNA: TGTGCCAGTAGTATAGGTCAGGGCCCCAATGAGCCCCAGCATTTT. The variable domain in full, with the rest retrieved from reference TRBV19 and TRBJ1-5, is DGGITQSPKYLFRKEGQNVTLSCEQNLNHDAMYWYRQDPGQGLRLIYYSQIVNDFQKGDIAEGYSVSREKKESFPLTVTSAQKNPTAFYLCASSIGQGPNEPQHFGDGTRLSIL.

The V gene is TRBV7-2, the J gene TRBJ2-7; a possible D gene is TRBD2 (5 bases). The CDR3 covers 14 residues. CDR1 SGHTA and CDR2 FQGNSA come from the germline V gene. V was pared by 5 bases and J by 1 base, with 12 bases between. For the CDR3, the DNA is TGTGCCAGCAGCCCGGAGCGGTCTTCCTACGAGCAGTACTTC. Translated: CASSPERSSYEQYF.

The genes are TRBV7-3 and TRBJ2-1; 9 bases fit TRBD2. Germline values: CDR1 SGHTA, CDR2 FQGTGA. The V and J ends lost 5 bases and 2 bases, in that order; junction bases with no gene match: 4. The CDR3 sequence is 15 residues long. CDR3 nucleotide sequence: TGTGCCAGCAGCCCGGTAGCGGGAGCCTACAATGAGCAGTTCTTC. It encodes CASSPVAGAYNEQFF. Based on the CDR3 plus reference TRBV7-3 and TRBJ2-1, the full variable domain is GAGVSQTPSNKVTEKGKYVELRCDPISGHTALYWYRQSLGQGPEFLIYFQGTGAADDSGLPNDRFFAVRPEGSVSTLKIQRTERGDSAVYLCASSPVAGAYNEQFFGPGTRLTVL.

This clone was counted a single time. The chain joins TRBV27 to TRBJ2-7; 8 bases line up with TRBD1. CDR1 is MNHEY and CDR2 is SMNVEV in the germline V gene (reference sequence). Trimming at V came to 5 bases and at J to 0 bases, leaving 6 bases not matched to a gene. The CDR3 is made up of 15 amino acids. For the CDR3, the DNA is TGTGCCAGCAGTCTGGGACAGGCGTACTCCTACGAGCAGTACTTC. It specifies CASSLGQAYSYEQYF.

The rearrangement uses TRBV5-1 and TRBJ1-1, with 7 bases fitting TRBD1. This CDR3 contains 14 residues. Germline V gene lookup returns CDR1 SGHRS and CDR2 YFSETQ. The junction had 3 bases not matched to a gene; V was cut back by 4 bases and J by 0 bases. The CDR3 spells CASSGTGVNTEAFF. The CDR3 DNA reads as TGCGCCAGCAGCGGCACAGGGGTGAACACTGAAGCTTTCTTT.

The rearrangement links TRBV5-1 to TRBJ2-2, with 9 bases aligning to TRBD2. The junction had 4 bases not matched to a gene; V was cut back by 1 base and J by 3 bases. This CDR3 contains 16 residues. CDR1 is SGHRS, CDR2 YFSETQ, per germline. The CDR3 nucleotides are TGCGCCAGCAGCTTGCGGAGACTAGCGGACACCGGGGAGCTGTTTTTT. Its protein is CASSLRRLADTGELFF.

The rearrangement uses TRBV19 and TRBJ2-6; no clear D gene. Germline-derived CDR1 and CDR2 are LNHDA and SQIVND (reference sequence). CDR3 length: 17 residues. The V and J ends lost 1 base and 0 bases respectively, with 10 bases between them. The CDR3 DNA is TGTGCCAGTAGTATAGGCTCAGGTCCCTCTGGGGCCAACGTCCTGACTTTC. Encoded protein: CASSIGSGPSGANVLTF.

The chain carries TRBV7-8 and TRBJ2-1; 7 bases agree with TRBD2. The J segment lost 8 bases and the V segment lost 2 bases, leaving 9 bases of the junction unmatched. The CDR3 is made up of 15 amino acids. Germline V CDR1 and CDR2: SGHVS, FQNEAQ. This CDR3 reads CASSLSGGSVYEQFF. The CDR3 nucleotides read TGTGCCAGCAGCTTATCCGGCGGGAGCGTCTATGAGCAGTTCTTC.

A single count supports this clone. The chain combines TRBV18 with TRBJ2-7; D is possibly TRBD1 (6 bases). CDR3 length: 14 residues. V was cut by 1 base and J by 6 bases, with 13 bases left in between. Germline loops: CDR1 KGHSH, CDR2 LQKENI. The CDR3, as DNA: TGTGCCAGCTCACCACAGACAGGTAGTGGCGAGCAGTACTTC. It translates to CASSPQTGSGEQYF.

The rearrangement links TRBV11-2 to TRBJ1-3, with TRBD1 matching 12 bases. The germline V gene has CDR1 SGHAT and CDR2 FQNNGV. The CDR3 has 19 amino acids. J gave up 3 bases and V 3 bases, and 12 bases lay outside the gene matches. The CDR3: CASSFSRDRGRVFGNTIYF. In nucleotides, the CDR3 is TGTGCCAGCAGCTTCAGCCGGGACAGGGGGCGAGTTTTTGGAAACACCATATATTTT.